A single sample is the source of the 3 T cell receptor beta chains below, sequenced in a study of OX40 agonist ivuxolimab in advanced cancers. TCRdb's copy holds only in-frame clones and misses some; the assay was immunoSEQ multiplex PCR. The repertoire has 44,000 or so clones, approximately 91% of them found once; the top ten carry about a fifth. The sample in question was CD4+ or CD8+ T cells sorted from blood, obtained in a trial of the OX40 agonist ivuxolimab. The receptors were gathered from an adult with an advanced solid tumor such as melanoma, head and neck, liver or kidney cancer.

The chain links TRBV28 to TRBJ2-7; TRBD1 is a possible D gene (6 bases). The CDR3 contains 12 residues. The V and J ends lost 5 bases and 7 bases respectively, with 12 bases between them. Germline CDR1 is MDHEN and CDR2 is SYDVKM. This CDR3 reads CASSGTGREQYF. The CDR3 DNA follows: TGTGCCAGCAGTGGCACAGGGAGAGAGCAGTACTTC.

The V gene is TRBV7-3, the J gene TRBJ2-7, with D tentatively TRBD2 (6 bases). The V end lost 5 bases, the J end lost 2 bases, and 13 bases lay between the germline ends. Germline lookup yields CDR1 SGHTA and CDR2 FQGTGA. This CDR3 region has 14 residues. CDR3 in amino acids: CASSPGSSAYEQYF. The CDR3 nucleotides are TGTGCCAGCAGCCCGGGGTCTAGCGCCTACGAGCAGTACTTC.

J is TRBJ2-5 and V is TRBV19; 8 positions agree with TRBD2. Germline V gene data show CDR1 as LNHDA and CDR2 as SQIVND (reference sequence). J was trimmed by 5 bases and V by 5 bases; bases with no gene match: 13. The CDR3 is made up of 16 amino acids. The CDR3 spells CASSDTQAGVGETQYF. In DNA form, the CDR3 reads TGTGCCAGTAGTGACACCCAAGCGGGGGTAGGGGAGACCCAGTACTTC.